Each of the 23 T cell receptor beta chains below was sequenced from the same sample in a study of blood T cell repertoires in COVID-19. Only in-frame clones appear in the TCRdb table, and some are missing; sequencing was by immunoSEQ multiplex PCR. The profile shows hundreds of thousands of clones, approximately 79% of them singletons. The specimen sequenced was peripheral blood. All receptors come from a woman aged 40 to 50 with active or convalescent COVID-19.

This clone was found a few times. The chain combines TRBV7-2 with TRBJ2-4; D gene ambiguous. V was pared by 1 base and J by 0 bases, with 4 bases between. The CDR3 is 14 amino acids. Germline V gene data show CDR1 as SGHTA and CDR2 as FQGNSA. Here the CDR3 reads CASSLGLAKNIQYF. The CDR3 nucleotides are TGTGCCAGCAGCTTAGGACTAGCCAAAAACATTCAGTACTTC.

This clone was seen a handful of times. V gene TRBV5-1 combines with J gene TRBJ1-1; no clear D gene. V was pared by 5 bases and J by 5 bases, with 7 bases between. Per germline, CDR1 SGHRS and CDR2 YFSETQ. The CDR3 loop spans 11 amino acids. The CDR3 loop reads CASRSETEAFF. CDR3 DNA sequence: TGCGCCAGCAGGTCCGAGACTGAAGCTTTCTTT.

CDR3 amino acids: CASSTGTGTDTQYF. DNA of the CDR3: TGTGCCAGCAGCACAGGGACAGGGACAGATACGCAGTATTTT. The V and J genes are TRBV7-9 and TRBJ2-3; TRBD1 matches at 9 bases. CDR3 length equals 14 residues. The junction had 3 bases not matched to a gene; V was cut back by 5 bases and J by 3 bases. Germline-derived CDR1 and CDR2 are SEHNR and FQNEAQ (reference sequence). The full variable domain, in which reference TRBV7-9 and TRBJ2-3 provide the parts outside the CDR3, is DTGVSQNPRHKITKRGQNVTFRCDPISEHNRLYWYRQTLGQGPEFLTYFQNEAQLEKSRLLSDRFSAERPKGSFSTLEIQRTEQGDSAMYLCASSTGTGTDTQYFGPGTRLTVL.

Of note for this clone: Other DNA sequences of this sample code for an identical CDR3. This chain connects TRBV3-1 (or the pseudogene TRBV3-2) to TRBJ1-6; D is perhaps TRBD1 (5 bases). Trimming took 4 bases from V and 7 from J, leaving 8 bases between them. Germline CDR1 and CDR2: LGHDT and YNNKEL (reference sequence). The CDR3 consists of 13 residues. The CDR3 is CASSPDSNSPLHF. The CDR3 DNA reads TGTGCCAGCAGCCCTGACAGCAATTCACCCCTCCACTTT.

The CDR3 coding sequence is TGTGCCAGCAGTTCCACCCAGGGCCCCTACAATGAGCAGTTCTTC. This gives the protein CASSSTQGPYNEQFF. This rearrangement joins TRBV6-5 to TRBJ2-1; D might be TRBD1 (5 bases). The CDR3 sequence is 15 residues long. The V end lost 4 bases, the J end lost 2 bases, and 12 bases lay between the germline ends. CDR1 is MNHEY, CDR2 SVGAGI, per germline.

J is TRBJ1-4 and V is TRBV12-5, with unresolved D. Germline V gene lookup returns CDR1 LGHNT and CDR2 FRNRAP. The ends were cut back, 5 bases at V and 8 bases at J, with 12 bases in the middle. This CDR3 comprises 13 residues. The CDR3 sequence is CASGGPGGEKLFF. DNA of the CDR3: TGTGCTAGTGGTGGCCCCGGAGGGGAAAAACTGTTTTTT.

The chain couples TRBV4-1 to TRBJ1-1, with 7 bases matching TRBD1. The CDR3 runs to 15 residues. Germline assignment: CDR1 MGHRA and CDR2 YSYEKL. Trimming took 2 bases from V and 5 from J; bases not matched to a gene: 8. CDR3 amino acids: CASSQPTGEVTEAFF. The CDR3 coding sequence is TGCGCCAGCAGCCAACCTACAGGGGAGGTAACTGAAGCTTTCTTT.

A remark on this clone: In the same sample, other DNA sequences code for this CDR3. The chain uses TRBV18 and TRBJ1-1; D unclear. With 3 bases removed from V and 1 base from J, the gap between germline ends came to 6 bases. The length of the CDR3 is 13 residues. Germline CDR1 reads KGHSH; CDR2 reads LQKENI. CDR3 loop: CASSPTANTEAFF. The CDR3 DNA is TGTGCCAGCTCACCTACAGCGAACACTGAAGCTTTCTTT.

CDR3 DNA sequence: TGTGCCAGTAGTATTGCCAGGACATTAGAAACTCAGCCCCAGCATTTT. This gives the protein CASSIARTLETQPQHF. This rearrangement joins TRBV19 to TRBJ1-5; D possibly corresponds to TRBD1 (5 bases). Trimming pared 3 bases from V and 6 bases from J, leaving 18 bases between. The germline CDR1 and CDR2 sequences are LNHDA and SQIVND (reference sequence). The CDR3 runs 16 residues.

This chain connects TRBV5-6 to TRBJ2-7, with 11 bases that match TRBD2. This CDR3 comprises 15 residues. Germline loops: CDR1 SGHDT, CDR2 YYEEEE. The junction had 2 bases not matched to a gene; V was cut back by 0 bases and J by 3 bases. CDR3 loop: CASSLGLAGSYEQYV. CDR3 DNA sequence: TGTGCCAGCAGCTTGGGACTAGCGGGGAGCTACGAGCAGTACGTC.

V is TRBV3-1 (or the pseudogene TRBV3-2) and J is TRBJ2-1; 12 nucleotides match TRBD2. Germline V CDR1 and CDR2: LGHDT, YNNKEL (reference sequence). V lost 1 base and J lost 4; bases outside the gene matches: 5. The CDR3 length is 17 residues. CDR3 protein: CASSQARLAGAYNEQFF. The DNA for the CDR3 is TGTGCCAGCAGCCAAGCCCGACTAGCGGGGGCTTACAATGAGCAGTTCTTC.

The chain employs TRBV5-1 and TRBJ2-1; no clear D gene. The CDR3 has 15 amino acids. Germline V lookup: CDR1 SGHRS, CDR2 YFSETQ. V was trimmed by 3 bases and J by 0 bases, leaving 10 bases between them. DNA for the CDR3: TGCGCCAGCAGCTCTAATGAAATCTCCTACAATGAGCAGTTCTTC. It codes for CASSSNEISYNEQFF.

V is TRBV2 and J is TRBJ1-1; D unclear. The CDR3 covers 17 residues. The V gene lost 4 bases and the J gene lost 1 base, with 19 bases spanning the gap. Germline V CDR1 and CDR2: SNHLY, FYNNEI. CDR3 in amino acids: CASSALRAVSPNTEAFF. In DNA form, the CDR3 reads TGTGCCAGCAGTGCTTTGAGGGCAGTAAGCCCGAACACTGAAGCTTTCTTT. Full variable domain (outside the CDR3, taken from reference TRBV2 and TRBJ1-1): EPEVTQTPSHQVTQMGQEVILRCVPISNHLYFYWYRQILGQKVEFLVSFYNNEISEKSEIFDDQFSVERPDGSNFTLKIRSTKLEDSAMYFCASSALRAVSPNTEAFFGQGTRLTVV.

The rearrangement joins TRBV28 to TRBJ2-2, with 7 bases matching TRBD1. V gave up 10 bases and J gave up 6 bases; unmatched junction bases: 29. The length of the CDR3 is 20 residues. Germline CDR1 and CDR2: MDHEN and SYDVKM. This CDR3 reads CATQTALGQSEGKGSGELFF. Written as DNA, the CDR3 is TGTGCCACCCAAACCGCATTGGGACAGTCAGAGGGGAAGGGGTCCGGGGAGCTGTTTTTT.

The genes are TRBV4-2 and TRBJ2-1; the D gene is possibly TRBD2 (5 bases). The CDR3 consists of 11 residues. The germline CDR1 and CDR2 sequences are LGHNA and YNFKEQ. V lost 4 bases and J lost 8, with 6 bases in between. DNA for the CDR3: TGTGCCAGCAGCCGGGGAGATGAGCAGTTCTTC. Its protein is CASSRGDEQFF.

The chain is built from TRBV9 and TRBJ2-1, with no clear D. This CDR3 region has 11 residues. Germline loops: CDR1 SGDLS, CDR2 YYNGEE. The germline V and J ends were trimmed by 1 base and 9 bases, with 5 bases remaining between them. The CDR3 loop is CASSVTAEQFF. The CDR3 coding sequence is TGTGCCAGCAGCGTAACAGCTGAGCAGTTCTTC. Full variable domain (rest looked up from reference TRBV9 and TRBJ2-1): DSGVTQTPKHLITATGQRVTLRCSPRSGDLSVYWYQQSLDQGLQFLIQYYNGEERAKGNILERFSAQQFPDLHSELNLSSLELGDSALYFCASSVTAEQFFGPGTRLTVL.

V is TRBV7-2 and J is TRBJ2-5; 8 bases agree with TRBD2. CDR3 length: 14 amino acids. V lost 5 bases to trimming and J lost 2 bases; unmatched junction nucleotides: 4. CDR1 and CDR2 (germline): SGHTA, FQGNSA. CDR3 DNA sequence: TGTGCCAGCAGCGTTAGCGGGGCTCAAGAGACCCAGTACTTC. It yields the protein CASSVSGAQETQYF.

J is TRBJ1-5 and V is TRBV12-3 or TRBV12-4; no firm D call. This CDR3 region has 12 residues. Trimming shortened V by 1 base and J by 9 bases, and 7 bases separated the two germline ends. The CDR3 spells CASSLGNRPQHF. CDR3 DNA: TGTGCCAGCAGTTTAGGAAACAGGCCCCAGCATTTT.

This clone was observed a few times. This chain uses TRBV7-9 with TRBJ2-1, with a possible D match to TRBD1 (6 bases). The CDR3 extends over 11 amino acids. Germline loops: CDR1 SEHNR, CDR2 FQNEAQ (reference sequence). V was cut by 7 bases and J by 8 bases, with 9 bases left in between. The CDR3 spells CASTRGDEQFF. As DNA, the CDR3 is TGTGCCAGCACCAGGGGCGATGAGCAGTTCTTC.

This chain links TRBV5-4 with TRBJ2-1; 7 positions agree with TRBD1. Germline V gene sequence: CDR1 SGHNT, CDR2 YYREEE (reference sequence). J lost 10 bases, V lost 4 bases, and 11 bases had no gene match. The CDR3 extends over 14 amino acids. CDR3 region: CASSGLTGDYEQFF. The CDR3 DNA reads TGTGCCAGCAGCGGCCTCACAGGGGATTACGAGCAGTTCTTC.

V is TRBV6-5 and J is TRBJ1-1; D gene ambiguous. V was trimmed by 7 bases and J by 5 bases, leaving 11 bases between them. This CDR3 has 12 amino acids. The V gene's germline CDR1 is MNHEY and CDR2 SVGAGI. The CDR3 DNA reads TGTGCCAGCACCTCGACCGGGACTGAAGCTTTCTTT. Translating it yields CASTSTGTEAFF.

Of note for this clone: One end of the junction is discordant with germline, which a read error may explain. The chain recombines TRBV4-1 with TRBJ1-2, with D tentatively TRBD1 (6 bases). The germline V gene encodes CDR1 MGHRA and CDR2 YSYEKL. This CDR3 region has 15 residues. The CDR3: CASNQVGQNLESYTF. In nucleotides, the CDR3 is TGCGCCAGCAACCAAGTGGGACAAAACTTGGAGAGCTACACCTTC.

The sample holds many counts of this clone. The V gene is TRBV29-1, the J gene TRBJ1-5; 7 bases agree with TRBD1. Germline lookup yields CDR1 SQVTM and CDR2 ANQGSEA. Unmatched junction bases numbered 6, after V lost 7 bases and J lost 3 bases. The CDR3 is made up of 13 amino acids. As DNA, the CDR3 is TGCAGCGGTTCAGGGGGGACCAATCAGCCCCAGCATTTT. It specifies CSGSGGTNQPQHF.